The rows below give T cell receptor beta chains drawn from one sample of a study of blood T cell repertoires in COVID-19. The method was immunoSEQ multiplex PCR; TCRdb's version includes in-frame clones alone and lacks a portion of them. The sample includes about 160,000 clones, around 86% of them seen just once. The sequenced material came from peripheral blood. The receptors were gathered from a man in his 70s who had recovered from COVID-19. Both conserved end residues are part of each CDR3. Fields, in order: V gene, clone size, J gene, D gene, CDR3 protein, CDR3 DNA. D genes are given only for firm matches. Size tells how often a clone was seen (once, few, many) or the class of an expanded clone, and some rows leave it out.

TRBV18	NA	TRBJ1-1	NA	CASSPLPLARNTEAFF	TGTGCCAGCTCACCGCTCCCCCTGGCCAGGAACACTGAAGCTTTCTTT
TRBV5-5	once	TRBJ2-2	TRBD1	CASSLMTGGTGELFF	TGTGCCAGCAGCTTAATGACAGGGGGCACCGGGGAGCTGTTTTTT
TRBV18	few	TRBJ2-1	TRBD1	CASSRQQGAFANEQFF	TGTGCCAGCTCACGCCAACAGGGGGCGTTTGCTAATGAGCAGTTCTTC
TRBV5-1	NA	TRBJ1-1	NA	CASSSTGQLNTEAFF	TGCGCCAGCAGCTCGACAGGCCAATTGAACACTGAAGCTTTCTTT
TRBV5-4	NA	TRBJ1-2	TRBD1	CASSSSQGADGYTF	TGTGCCAGCAGCTCCTCACAGGGGGCGGATGGCTACACCTTC
TRBV7-2	NA	TRBJ2-2	TRBD2	CASSFRTSGGELFF	TGTGCCAGCAGCTTTAGGACTAGCGGGGGGGAGCTGTTTTTT
TRBV9	NA	TRBJ2-1	NA	CASSVSGESNEQFF	TGTGCCAGCAGCGTATCGGGGGAGAGCAATGAGCAGTTCTTC
TRBV7-2	NA	TRBJ2-5	TRBD2	CASSPSGSIKETQYF	TGTGCCAGCAGCCCTAGCGGGAGTATTAAAGAGACCCAGTACTTC
TRBV5-1	few	TRBJ1-1	TRBD1	CASSLTGGSNTEAFF	TGCGCCAGCAGCCTGACAGGGGGCTCGAACACTGAAGCTTTCTTT
TRBV5-1	NA	TRBJ2-3	NA	CASSLGRGDTQYF	TGCGCCAGCAGCTTGGGCCGGGGGGATACGCAGTATTTT
TRBV6-1	once	TRBJ1-6	NA	CASSEQIGAYNSPLHF	TGTGCCAGCAGTGAACAAATTGGAGCCTATAATTCACCCCTCCACTTT
TRBV27	NA	TRBJ2-7	TRBD2	CASSAASSGSSYEQYF	TGTGCCAGCAGTGCCGCCTCTAGCGGGAGTTCCTACGAGCAGTACTTC
TRBV5-4	NA	TRBJ2-1	TRBD2	CASSWRLAGAPYNEQFF	TGTGCCAGCAGCTGGCGACTAGCGGGAGCCCCTTACAATGAGCAGTTCTTC
TRBV4-1	NA	TRBJ2-3	TRBD2	CASSQGGGSADTQYF	TGCGCCAGCAGCCAAGGGGGCGGGAGCGCAGATACGCAGTATTTT
TRBV6-5	NA	TRBJ2-1	TRBD2	CASRLAGGPYNEQFF	TGTGCCAGCAGATTAGCGGGAGGCCCCTACAATGAGCAGTTCTTC
TRBV27	NA	TRBJ1-5	NA	CASSVPDSSSNQPQHF	TGTGCCAGCAGTGTCCCCGACAGTAGTAGCAATCAGCCCCAGCATTTT
TRBV7-2	NA	TRBJ2-3	TRBD2	CASSPVGLAGDRTDTQYF	TGTGCCAGCAGCCCAGTGGGGCTAGCGGGGGATCGCACAGATACGCAGTATTTT
TRBV5-4	NA	TRBJ2-7	TRBD1	CASSEAGTGTPYEQYF	TGTGCCAGCAGCGAAGCCGGGACAGGCACCCCCTACGAGCAGTACTTC
TRBV6-2/TRBV6-3	NA	TRBJ2-2	NA	CASSYPGTVNTGELFF	TGTGCCAGCAGTTACCCAGGCACAGTGAACACCGGGGAGCTGTTTTTT
TRBV30	NA	TRBJ1-5	TRBD1	CAWSRDGTVSNQPQHF	TGTGCCTGGAGTCGCGATGGGACAGTTAGCAATCAGCCCCAGCATTTT
TRBV5-1	once	TRBJ2-5	NA	CASSLVPGSEETQYF	TGCGCCAGCAGCTTGGTCCCCGGCAGCGAAGAGACCCAGTACTTC
TRBV10-3	NA	TRBJ1-2	TRBD1	CAARTGEVHGYTF	TGTGCCGCCCGGACAGGGGAGGTTCATGGCTACACCTTC
TRBV5-1	NA	TRBJ1-2	TRBD1	CASSPGTDNGVYGYTF	TGCGCCAGCAGCCCTGGGACAGATAATGGGGTTTATGGCTACACCTTC
TRBV6-5	NA	TRBJ1-3	TRBD1	CASRLTTGGGNTIYF	TGTGCCAGCAGACTAACTACAGGGGGAGGGAACACCATATATTTT
TRBV28	NA	TRBJ2-3	TRBD2	CASSLGGRADTQYF	TGTGCCAGCAGTTTAGGCGGGAGGGCCGATACGCAGTATTTT
TRBV11-2	NA	TRBJ2-7	TRBD1	CASSSRTGSYEQYF	TGTGCCAGCAGCTCCCGGACAGGATCCTACGAGCAGTACTTC
TRBV6-5	few	TRBJ1-1	NA	CASNRDRASEAFF	TGTGCCAGCAACAGGGATAGGGCCTCTGAAGCTTTCTTT
TRBV6-2/TRBV6-3	NA	TRBJ2-1	NA	CASSTRLLHHYNEQFF	TGTGCCAGCAGTACGCGACTACTCCATCACTACAATGAGCAGTTCTTC
TRBV7-2	NA	TRBJ2-1	TRBD2	CASSLSRTSGRAFGYEQFF	TGTGCCAGCAGCTTATCGCGGACTAGCGGGAGGGCATTCGGCTATGAGCAGTTCTTC
TRBV15	NA	TRBJ2-1	NA	CATSGSLAHSYEQFF	TGTGCCACCAGCGGTAGTCTAGCCCATTCCTATGAGCAGTTCTTC
TRBV7-8	NA	TRBJ2-7	TRBD2	CASSLGLAGVYEQYF	TGTGCCAGCAGCTTAGGACTAGCGGGAGTTTACGAGCAGTACTTC
TRBV9	NA	TRBJ1-4	NA	CASSPGYGEKLFF	TGTGCCAGCAGCCCCGGGTACGGGGAAAAACTGTTTTTT
TRBV6-5	NA	TRBJ2-7	TRBD2	CASTPRGGTYEQYF	TGTGCCAGCACCCCCCGGGGGGGTACCTACGAGCAGTACTTC
TRBV7-2	NA	TRBJ2-2	NA	CASSGGRGGTGELFF	TGTGCCAGCAGTGGTGGTAGGGGGGGCACCGGGGAGCTGTTTTTT
TRBV11-3	NA	TRBJ1-1	NA	CASSMYRNTEAFF	TGTGCCAGCAGCATGTACAGGAACACTGAAGCTTTCTTT
TRBV27	NA	TRBJ1-5	NA	CASSQGSSNQPQHF	TGTGCCAGCAGCCAGGGATCTAGCAATCAGCCCCAGCATTTT
TRBV2	once	TRBJ1-4	NA	CASSGASNEKLFF	TGTGCCAGCAGTGGAGCGAGCAATGAAAAACTGTTTTTT
TRBV3-1/TRBV3-2	NA	TRBJ2-3	NA	CASSQAPGLSTDTQYF	TGTGCCAGCAGCCAAGCCCCGGGACTTAGCACAGATACGCAGTATTTT
TRBV19	NA	TRBJ2-5	TRBD2	CASSITIAGGNQETQYF	TGTGCCAGTAGTATAACGATAGCGGGAGGGAACCAAGAGACCCAGTACTTC
TRBV28	NA	TRBJ2-1	TRBD2	CASPPPGLAGTNEQFF	TGTGCCAGCCCCCCCCCGGGACTAGCGGGAACTAATGAGCAGTTCTTC
TRBV6-1	NA	TRBJ2-5	NA	CASSEDFYRETQYF	TGTGCCAGCAGTGAAGACTTCTATCGGGAGACCCAGTACTTC
TRBV25-1	NA	TRBJ2-7	TRBD1	CASSLGQGYSYEQYF	TGTGCCAGCAGTTTAGGACAGGGGTACTCCTACGAGCAGTACTTC
TRBV5-5	NA	TRBJ2-7	NA	CASSLDSYYEQYF	TGTGCCAGCAGCTTGGACAGCTACTACGAGCAGTACTTC
TRBV14	once	TRBJ2-7	NA	CASSQSRATYEQYF	TGTGCCAGCAGCCAATCCAGGGCCACCTACGAGCAGTACTTC
TRBV28	NA	TRBJ2-7	NA	CASTTRSRDEQYF	TGTGCCAGCACCACGCGAAGCCGGGACGAGCAGTACTTC
TRBV5-1	few	TRBJ2-3	TRBD2	CASSPPSGRGDTQYF	TGCGCCAGCAGCCCACCTAGCGGGAGAGGGGATACGCAGTATTTT